This TCR beta chain is from a study of blood T cell repertoires in COVID-19. Only in-frame clones appear in the TCRdb table, and some are missing; sequencing was by immunoSEQ multiplex PCR. In the table there are under 200,000 clones, 89% of which are singletons. Everyone who took part was about 18 to 89 years old, and they came from fewer than 25 US areas. What the recovered Cohort 3 donors had was two negative PCRs, clearance, or symptom resolution. The CDR3 is made up of 13 amino acids. The ends were cut back, 8 bases at V and 2 bases at J, with 12 bases in the middle. The germline V gene encodes CDR1 MDHEN and CDR2 SYDVKM.

Specimen: PBMCs or T cells enriched from blood (not recorded which). The rearrangement uses TRBV28 and TRBJ2-5, with D perhaps TRBD1 (5 bases). The sequence was obtained from a woman aged 18-29 years who had recovered from COVID-19. Here the CDR3 DNA reads TGTGCCAGCTCTTCGACAGCTCAAGAGACCCAGTACTTC. It encodes CASSSTAQETQYF.